One and the same sample provided the 23 T cell receptor beta chains below, sequenced in a study of technical replicates of blood from a few donors (dated by TCRdb to about 2017). Libraries were made using the immunoSEQ multiplex PCR assay. This is the immuneACCESS table as TCRdb keeps it, with only in-frame sequences that have V and J called. A part of the clones is gone; compared with another copy, unresolved V genes explain less than half, and the rest is unexplained. The sample table holds just over 95,000 clones, of which approximately 94% were seen once. Less than 0.4% of the sample is in the top ten clones. Sequenced input: T cells isolated from PBMCs. These receptors came from a human donor in good health.

The CDR3 nucleotides are TGTGCCAGCAGCCCCGTGACAGGGAGCTCTGGAAACACCATATATTTT. This sequence encodes CASSPVTGSSGNTIYF. The chain employs TRBV7-9 and TRBJ1-3; 7 nucleotides line up with TRBD1. V shed 5 bases, J shed 0 bases, and the junction held 7 bases outside the gene matches. The CDR3 runs to 16 residues. Germline CDR1 reads SEHNR; CDR2 reads FQNEAQ (reference sequence).

V and J are TRBV5-8 and TRBJ1-2; D gene unclear. Germline values: CDR1 SGHTS, CDR2 YDEGEE. CDR3 length: 13 amino acids. V was pared by 2 bases and J by 2 bases, with 7 bases between. The CDR3 sequence: CASSFSGNYGYTF. In DNA, the CDR3 is TGTGCCAGCAGCTTCTCAGGAAACTATGGCTACACCTTC.

J is TRBJ2-7 and V is TRBV5-1; TRBD1 agrees at 9 bases. V lost 7 bases and J lost 0; bases outside the gene matches: 5. Germline CDR1 reads SGHRS; CDR2 reads YFSETQ. This CDR3 has 14 amino acids. The CDR3 nucleotides are TGCGCCAGCCAATCGACAGGGGGCTCCTACGAGCAGTACTTC. Protein product: CASQSTGGSYEQYF.

The rearrangement uses TRBV12-5 and TRBJ1-3; D ambiguous. CDR3 length: 17 amino acids. V was shortened by 2 bases and J by 3 bases, with 17 bases between the two germline ends. CDR1 is LGHNT and CDR2 is FRNRAP in the germline V gene. The CDR3 is CASGLSMTGLVGNTIYF. The CDR3 DNA reads as TGTGCTAGTGGTTTGTCGATGACGGGTTTGGTTGGAAACACCATATATTTT.

The gene calls are TRBV11-3 and TRBJ2-1, with TRBD2 matching 9 bases. V dropped 4 bases and J dropped 4; count of bases not matched to a gene: 2. This CDR3 spans 14 amino acids. Germline CDR1 SGHNT, CDR2 YENEEA. The CDR3 region has the DNA TGTGCCAGCAGCTCTGGACTAGCGTACAATGAGCAGTTCTTC. It translates to CASSSGLAYNEQFF.

The rearrangement uses TRBV27 and TRBJ2-1; TRBD2 is a possible D gene (6 bases). CDR3 length equals 14 residues. The ends were cut back, 6 bases at V and 5 bases at J, with 14 bases in the middle. The germline V gene has CDR1 MNHEY and CDR2 SMNVEV (reference sequence). The CDR3 bases are TGTGCCAGCAGACCCGCGGGACTCAACAATGAGCAGTTCTTC. Translated: CASRPAGLNNEQFF.

The chain links TRBV11-2 to TRBJ2-7; 8 bases map to TRBD1. This CDR3 contains 14 residues. V was clipped by 5 bases and J by 1 base; unmatched bases: 4. Germline CDR1 and CDR2: SGHAT and FQNNGV. The CDR3: CASSPGGSSYEQYF. In DNA, the CDR3 is TGTGCCAGCAGCCCAGGGGGCAGTTCCTACGAGCAGTACTTC.

This sequence joins TRBV19 and TRBJ2-3; possible D gene TRBD2, 6 bases. The V gene's germline CDR1 is LNHDA and CDR2 SQIVND (reference sequence). The CDR3 is 15 amino acids. V lost 3 bases, J lost 4 bases, and 14 bases lay in between. Here the CDR3 reads CASSIRDFGSDTQYF. The DNA of the CDR3 is TGTGCCAGTAGTATCCGGGACTTCGGGTCAGATACGCAGTATTTT.

This rearrangement joins TRBV4-1 to TRBJ2-1; 8 nucleotides match TRBD2. CDR3 length: 17 amino acids. Germline CDR1 is MGHRA and CDR2 is YSYEKL. After removal of 3 bases from V and 4 bases from J, the junction contained 11 bases not matched to a gene. The CDR3 sequence: CASSQGLGRLQYNEQFF. The CDR3 bases are TGCGCCAGCAGCCAGGGACTAGGACGCTTGCAATACAATGAGCAGTTCTTC.

The genes are TRBV28 and TRBJ2-7, with 8 bases that match TRBD2. J lost 3 bases, V lost 6 bases, and 10 bases had no gene match. The CDR3 is 15 amino acids. The germline gives CDR1 MDHEN, CDR2 SYDVKM. CDR3 residues: CASSLWRSGGYEQYF. The CDR3 region has the DNA TGTGCCAGCAGCCTTTGGAGGAGCGGGGGCTACGAGCAGTACTTC.

J is TRBJ2-5 and V is TRBV6-1, with 7 bases that match TRBD1. The CDR3 length is 15 residues. The germline CDR1 and CDR2 sequences are MNHNS and SASEGT. J lost 5 bases, V lost 7 bases, and 13 bases had no gene match. The CDR3 coding sequence is TGTGCCAGCACCCAAGGGAGAGGGGGCTTCGAGACCCAGTACTTC. Translating it yields CASTQGRGGFETQYF.

The chain combines TRBV2 with TRBJ2-7; 9 bases line up with TRBD2. The CDR3 covers 14 residues. J lost 2 bases, V lost 4 bases, and 3 bases had no gene match. The V gene's germline CDR1 is SNHLY and CDR2 FYNNEI. The CDR3: CASSVASGAYEQYF. In nucleotides, the CDR3 is TGTGCCAGCAGTGTGGCTAGCGGGGCCTACGAGCAGTACTTC.

This rearrangement joins TRBV4-3 to TRBJ1-3; D is possibly TRBD1 (6 bases). This CDR3 spans 15 amino acids. V was shortened by 1 base and J by 0 bases, with 7 bases between the two germline ends. Germline V CDR1 and CDR2: LGHNA, YSLEER. CDR3 nucleotide sequence: TGCGCCAGCAGCCAAGCCAGGGGCTCTGGAAACACCATATATTTT. It yields the protein CASSQARGSGNTIYF.

The chain carries TRBV9 and TRBJ2-1, with 14 bases fitting TRBD2. The V and J ends lost 4 bases and 5 bases, in that order; junction bases with no gene match: 2. The CDR3 has 15 amino acids. Per the germline V gene, CDR1 is SGDLS and CDR2 is YYNGEE. The CDR3 spells CASSRGLAGDNEQFF. In DNA, the CDR3 is TGTGCCAGCAGCCGGGGACTAGCGGGGGACAATGAGCAGTTCTTC.

The chain joins TRBV5-4 to TRBJ2-3; TRBD1 matches at 8 bases. CDR3 length equals 16 residues. V lost 4 bases, J lost 2 bases, and 9 bases stayed unmatched. Germline V CDR1 and CDR2: SGHNT, YYREEE (reference sequence). The chain's CDR3 is CASSPGQDRITDTQYF. CDR3 sequence (DNA): TGTGCCAGCAGCCCGGGACAGGACAGGATCACAGATACGCAGTATTTT.

The chain uses TRBV11-1 and TRBJ1-2; 7 bases align to TRBD1. With 6 bases clipped from V and 5 bases from J, the junction kept 9 bases outside the gene matches. Germline V gene data show CDR1 as SGHAT and CDR2 as FQDESV (reference sequence). The CDR3 runs to 14 residues. The CDR3 reads CASRGTGTEYGYTF. For the CDR3, the DNA is TGTGCCAGCAGAGGTACGGGGACAGAATATGGCTACACCTTC.

J is TRBJ2-2 and V is TRBV6-5; TRBD1 matches 8 bases. J gave up 7 bases and V 4 bases, and 5 bases lay outside the gene matches. This CDR3 has 14 amino acids. Germline V gives CDR1 MNHEY, CDR2 SVGAGI. The CDR3 sequence is CASSSDRVYGELFF. The DNA for the CDR3 is TGTGCCAGCAGTTCGGACAGGGTTTACGGGGAGCTGTTTTTT.

The chain uses TRBV2 and TRBJ2-7; 8 positions match TRBD1. Germline trimming cut 6 bases from V and 1 base from J; bases unmatched to any gene: 8. This CDR3 is 15 amino acids long. Germline V gene data show CDR1 as SNHLY and CDR2 as FYNNEI. The CDR3: CASRGDRQGSYEQYF. CDR3 in DNA: TGTGCCAGCAGGGGGGACAGGCAGGGATCCTACGAGCAGTACTTC.

The V gene is TRBV15, the J gene TRBJ2-1; TRBD2 agrees at 8 bases. Germline assignment: CDR1 LNHNV and CDR2 YYDKDF (reference sequence). V dropped 1 base and J dropped 10; count of bases not matched to a gene: 9. The CDR3 length is 15 residues. CDR3 region: CATSRAFGTSEEQFF. The CDR3 coding sequence is TGTGCCACCAGCAGAGCTTTCGGGACTAGTGAGGAGCAGTTCTTC.

The chain links TRBV29-1 to TRBJ2-5, with D possibly matching TRBD1 (5 bases). The CDR3 has 13 amino acids. Germline loops: CDR1 SQVTM, CDR2 ANQGSEA. V was clipped by 3 bases and J by 4 bases, with 12 bases between them. The CDR3 DNA follows: TGCAGCGTTGATGAAGGGGCTGGAGAGACCCAGTACTTC. Its translation is CSVDEGAGETQYF.

The genes are TRBV27 and TRBJ2-7, with TRBD2 identical over 11 bases. V lost 2 bases to trimming and J lost 3 bases; unmatched junction nucleotides: 3. From germline, CDR1 is MNHEY and CDR2 SMNVEV (reference sequence). The CDR3 sequence is 15 residues long. This CDR3 is CASSLRGLADYEQYF. CDR3 in DNA: TGTGCCAGCAGTTTACGGGGACTAGCGGACTACGAGCAGTACTTC.

The J gene is TRBJ2-7, the V gene TRBV27; TRBD2 is a possible D gene (6 bases). Trimming cost V 3 bases and J 2 bases, with 11 bases left between them. This CDR3 is 14 amino acids long. CDR1 is MNHEY and CDR2 is SMNVEV in the germline V gene (reference sequence). The DNA of the CDR3 is TGTGCCAGCAGTTTCGATAGCGGCCCCTACGAGCAGTACTTC. This codes for CASSFDSGPYEQYF.

Notes on this clone: At one of its ends the junction is not consistent with the germline gene, which may arise from a read error. The chain couples TRBV10-3 to TRBJ1-1; D is unresolved. This CDR3 spans 12 amino acids. Germline CDR1 ENHRY, CDR2 SYGVKD. CDR3 DNA: TGTGCCATCAGGGAGTTAAACACTGAAGCTTTCTTT. Amino acid sequence: CAIRELNTEAFF.